This TCR beta chain was sequenced during a study of beta chain features in type 1 diabetes. The V gene end was trimmed by 2 bases and the J gene end by 5 bases; junction bases not matched to a gene: 5. This CDR3 contains 15 residues. Germline lookup yields CDR1 LNHNV and CDR2 YYDKDF (reference sequence). Every bit of the isolated RNA underwent reverse transcription, so sequencing read expressed TCRB transcripts. The repertoire was sequenced with immunoSEQ multiplex PCR; TCRdb's copy has only in-frame clones and lacks some. The data show around 500,000 clones, 30% seen once. The sequence came from a man aged 18 to 35 in good health. The sample taken for sequencing was naive CD4+ T cells from blood. The genes are TRBV15 and TRBJ2-5; TRBD1 matches 10 bases. CDR3 nucleotide sequence: TGTGCCACCAGCAGAAGGGACAGGGGCTCGGAGACCCAGTACTTC. Amino acid sequence: CATSRRDRGSETQYF. Full variable domain (rest looked up from reference TRBV15 and TRBJ2-5): DAMVIQNPRYQVTQFGKPVTLSCSQTLNHNVMYWYQQKSSQAPKLLFHYYDKDFNNEADTPDNFQSRRPNTSFCFLDIRSPGLGDTAMYLCATSRRDRGSETQYFGPGTRLLVL.